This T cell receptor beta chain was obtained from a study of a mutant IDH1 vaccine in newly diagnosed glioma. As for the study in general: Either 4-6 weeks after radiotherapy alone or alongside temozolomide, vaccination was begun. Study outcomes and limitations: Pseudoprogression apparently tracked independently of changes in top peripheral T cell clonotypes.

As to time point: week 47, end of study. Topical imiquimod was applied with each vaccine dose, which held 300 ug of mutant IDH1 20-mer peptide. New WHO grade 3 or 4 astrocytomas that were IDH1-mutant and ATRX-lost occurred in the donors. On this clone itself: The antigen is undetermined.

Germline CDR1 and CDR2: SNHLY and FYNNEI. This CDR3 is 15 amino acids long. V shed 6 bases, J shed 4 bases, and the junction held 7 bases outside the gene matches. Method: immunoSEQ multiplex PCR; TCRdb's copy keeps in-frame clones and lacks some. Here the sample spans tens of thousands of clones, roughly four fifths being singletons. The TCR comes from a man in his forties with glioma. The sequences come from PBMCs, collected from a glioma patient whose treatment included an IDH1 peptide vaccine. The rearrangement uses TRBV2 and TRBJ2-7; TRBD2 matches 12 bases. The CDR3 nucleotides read TGTGCCAGCAGCCGATCTAGCGGGGGGGCGTACGAGCAGTACTTC. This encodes CASSRSSGGAYEQYF.